The clone carrying this T cell receptor (beta chain) was picked up a small number of times. This entry belongs to a study of blood T cell repertoires in COVID-19. On the study more broadly: COVID-19 samples collected from the United States, Italy and Spain covered acute and convalescent phases. Sample material is recorded as cDNA or gDNA derived from T cells, B-cell-depleted T cells, or PBMCs.

Original analysis: The authors estimated nucleated cell counts from reference gene primer amplification. Assay: immunoSEQ multiplex PCR; the TCRdb copy retains only in-frame clones and omits some. V and J calls and clone size come straight from that table; D and trimming were deduced from the DNA. Of roughly 74,000 clones in the sample, approximately 84% are singletons; the top ten hold around a third. The TCR was taken from a man between 65 and 85 years old with acute or convalescent COVID-19. The source material was peripheral blood.

The chain's CDR3 is CASSEVPRAGANVLTF. As DNA, the CDR3 is TGTGCCAGCAGTGAAGTCCCGAGGGCTGGGGCCAACGTCCTGACTTTC. The chain couples TRBV6-1 to TRBJ2-6; TRBD2 might be the D (5 bases). The CDR3 consists of 16 residues. From germline, CDR1 is MNHNS and CDR2 SASEGT. Trimming left V 1 base short and J 2 bases short, with 9 bases between.